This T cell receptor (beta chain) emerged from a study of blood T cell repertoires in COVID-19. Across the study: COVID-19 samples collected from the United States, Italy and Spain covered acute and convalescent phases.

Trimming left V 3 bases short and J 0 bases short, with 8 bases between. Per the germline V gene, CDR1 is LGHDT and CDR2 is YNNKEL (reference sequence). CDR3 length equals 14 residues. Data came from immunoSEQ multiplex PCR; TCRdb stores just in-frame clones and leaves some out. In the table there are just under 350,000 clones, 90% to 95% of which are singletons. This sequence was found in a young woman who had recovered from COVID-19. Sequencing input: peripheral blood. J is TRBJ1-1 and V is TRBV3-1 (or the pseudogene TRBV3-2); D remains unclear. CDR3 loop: CASSQRGMNTEAFF. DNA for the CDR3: TGTGCCAGCAGCCAGCGGGGTATGAACACTGAAGCTTTCTTT.